This TCR beta chain was found in a study of blood T cell repertoires in COVID-19 (dated by TCRdb to 2018 to 2021). A note on the overall study: Samples covering the acute and convalescent phases of COVID-19 were provided by collaborators in the United States, Italy and Spain. A de-identified subject ID, COVID-19 status, age in years and sex were almost always included in the sample metadata. The samples were drawn from two sources: the first 160 participants of the ongoing ImmuneRACE study, and 950 to 1,500 subjects contributed by 6 global collaborators. A freely available public database, intended as a resource for researchers studying the immune response to SARS-CoV-2, is where the repertoires were released. The prospective study material was composed of cDNA or gDNA derived from T cells, B-cell-depleted T cells, or PBMCs. Where HLA class I and class II types were available, the types were taken from metadata supplied by the sample provider, not from assay-based typing. Subjects who had been exposed to COVID-19, were actively infected with it, or had recovered from it provided the deeply sampled blood TCRbeta repertoires that made up the dataset. General study outcomes and caveats: How much clinical and demographic metadata was included differed by source and by participant, and the metadata was provided uncurated.

Whole blood was collected in K2EDTA tubes by collaborating institutions according to the institutions' own protocols. Collaborator samples were shipped for TCRbeta analysis as frozen whole blood, isolated PBMCs, or DNA extracted from either sample type. A remark on this clone: Which antigen it targets is not known. Base qualities are missing; no much larger clone stands one base away.

TCRbeta CDR3 regions were amplified from genomic DNA by means of the immunoSEQ Assay, a bias-controlled multiplex PCR. As for the original processing: The number of nucleated cells in each sample was estimated from the amplification of reference gene primers within the assay. To quantify the absolute abundance of each unique TCRbeta CDR3 rearrangement, sequence reads were collapsed and filtered. For each sample, productive Simpson clonality was calculated as the square root of Simpson's diversity index across productive rearrangements. Sourced from immuneACCESS, this table was stored by TCRdb with only in-frame sequences that have V and J called. A share of the clones is absent; for the studies checked, an unresolved V gene accounts for under half, and the remainder has no known explanation. V, J and clone size were drawn from that table, and D and trimming were deduced from the DNA. This sample has over 55,000 clones in its table, and 82% of those were observed once. The ten most abundant clones make up about 22% of the sample.

Including cysteine and phenylalanine, the CDR3 has 13 amino acids. The sequence is cut down to CDR3 DNA, 39 bases in frame from base 1. Trimming takes 6 bases from V and 5 bases from J, and the germline ends sit 11 bases apart. Sequences were obtained from peripheral blood. The chain joins TRBV12-3 or TRBV12-4 to TRBJ1-5; the D gene lacks a confident call. The receptor was isolated from a woman in her sixties with acute or convalescent COVID-19. This receptor has the CDR3 CASSARQDQPQHF. The base sequence is TGTGCCAGCAGCGCTCGCCAGGATCAGCCCCAGCATTTT.